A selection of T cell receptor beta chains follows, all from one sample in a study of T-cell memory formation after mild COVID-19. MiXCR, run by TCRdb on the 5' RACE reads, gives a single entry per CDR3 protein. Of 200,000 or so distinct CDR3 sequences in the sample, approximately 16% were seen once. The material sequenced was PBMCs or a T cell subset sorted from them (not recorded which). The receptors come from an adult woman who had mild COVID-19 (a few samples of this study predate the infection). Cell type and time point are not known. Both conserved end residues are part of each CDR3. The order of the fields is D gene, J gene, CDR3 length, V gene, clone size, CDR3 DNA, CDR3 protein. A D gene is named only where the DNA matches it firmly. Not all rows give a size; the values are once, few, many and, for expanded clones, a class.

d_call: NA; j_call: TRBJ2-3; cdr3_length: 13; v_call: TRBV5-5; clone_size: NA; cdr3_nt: TGTGCCAGCAGCTATGGGGTCACAGATACGCAGTATTTT; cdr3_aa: CASSYGVTDTQYF
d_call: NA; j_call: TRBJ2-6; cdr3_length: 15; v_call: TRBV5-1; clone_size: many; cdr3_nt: TGCGCCAGCAGCTTTACAAGCTCTGGGGCCAACGTCCTGACTTTC; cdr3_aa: CASSFTSSGANVLTF
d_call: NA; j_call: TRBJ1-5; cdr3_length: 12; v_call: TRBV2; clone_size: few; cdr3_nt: TGTGCCAGCAGTACCCAGAGACAGCCCCAGCATTTT; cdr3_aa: CASSTQRQPQHF
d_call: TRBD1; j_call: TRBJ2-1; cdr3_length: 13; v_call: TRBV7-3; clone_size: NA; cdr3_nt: TGTGCCAGCAGCTTAGACAGGGGCGGTGAGCAGTTCTTC; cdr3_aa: CASSLDRGGEQFF
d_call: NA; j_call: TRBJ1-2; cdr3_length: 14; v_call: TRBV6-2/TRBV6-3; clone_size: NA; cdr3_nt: TGTGCCAGCAGTTACCGACAGGCACCTGGGGGCTACACCTTC; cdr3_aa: CASSYRQAPGGYTF
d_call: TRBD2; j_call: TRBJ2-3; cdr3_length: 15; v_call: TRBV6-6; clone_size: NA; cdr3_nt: TGTGCCACACTGGGAACTAGCGGGAGAACGGATACGCAGTATTTT; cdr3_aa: CATLGTSGRTDTQYF
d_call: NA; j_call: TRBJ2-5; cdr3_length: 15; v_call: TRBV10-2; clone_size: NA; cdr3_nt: TGCGCCAGCGCGGCGACTGGGGGCTGGGGGGAGACCCAGTACTTC; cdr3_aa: CASAATGGWGETQYF
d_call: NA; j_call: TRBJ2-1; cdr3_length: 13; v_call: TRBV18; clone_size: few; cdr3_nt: TGTGCCAGCTCACCACCTATGGGAGATGAGCAGTTCTTC; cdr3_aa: CASSPPMGDEQFF
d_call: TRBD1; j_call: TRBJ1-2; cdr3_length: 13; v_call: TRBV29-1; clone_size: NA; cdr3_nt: TGCAGCGTGAGGACAGGGGCCGACTATGGCTACACCTTC; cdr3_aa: CSVRTGADYGYTF
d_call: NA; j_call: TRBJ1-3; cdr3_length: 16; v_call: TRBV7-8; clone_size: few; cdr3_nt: TGTGCCAGCAGCTTAGTAGTAGGGACTTTTGGAAACACCATATATTTT; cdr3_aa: CASSLVVGTFGNTIYF
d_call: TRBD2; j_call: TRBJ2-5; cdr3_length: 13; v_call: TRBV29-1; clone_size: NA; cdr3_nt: TGCAGCGTTTACGGGGGGAGTGGAGAGACCCAGTACTTC; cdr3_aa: CSVYGGSGETQYF
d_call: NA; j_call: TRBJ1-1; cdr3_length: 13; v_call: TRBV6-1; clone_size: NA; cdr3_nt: TGTGCCAGCAGTACAGCGAGGGGCACTGAAGCTTTCTTT; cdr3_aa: CASSTARGTEAFF
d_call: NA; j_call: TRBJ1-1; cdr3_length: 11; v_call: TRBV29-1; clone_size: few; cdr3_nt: TGCAGCGTTCCCAGAGGGGATGTGGCTTTCTTT; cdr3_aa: CSVPRGDVAFF
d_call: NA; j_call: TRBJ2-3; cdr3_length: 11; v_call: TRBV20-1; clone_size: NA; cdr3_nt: TGCAGTGCTAGCGTTGGAGATACGCAGTATTTT; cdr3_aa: CSASVGDTQYF
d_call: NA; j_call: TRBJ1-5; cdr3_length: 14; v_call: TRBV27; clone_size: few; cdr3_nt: TGTGCCAGCAGTTCTCCCGGCCTCAATCAGCCCCAGCATTTT; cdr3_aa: CASSSPGLNQPQHF
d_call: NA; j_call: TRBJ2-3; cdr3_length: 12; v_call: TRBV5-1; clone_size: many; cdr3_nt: TGCGCCAGCAGCTTGGTCGGGTATACGCAGTATTTT; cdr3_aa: CASSLVGYTQYF
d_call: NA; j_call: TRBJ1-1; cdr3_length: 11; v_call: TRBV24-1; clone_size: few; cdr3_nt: TGTGCCACCAGTGATCACCAACGGGCTTTCTTT; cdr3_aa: CATSDHQRAFF
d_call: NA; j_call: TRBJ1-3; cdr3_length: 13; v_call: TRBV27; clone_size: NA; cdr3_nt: TGTGCCAGCAGAGGGACCCCTGGAAACACCATATATTTT; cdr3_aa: CASRGTPGNTIYF
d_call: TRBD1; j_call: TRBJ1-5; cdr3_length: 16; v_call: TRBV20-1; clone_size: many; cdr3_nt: TGCAGTGCCCGACGAGCAGGGGGCCTGTCCAATCAGCCCCAGCATTTT; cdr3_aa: CSARRAGGLSNQPQHF
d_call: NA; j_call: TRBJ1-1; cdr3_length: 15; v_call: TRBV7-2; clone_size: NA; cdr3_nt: TGTGCCAGCAGCTTAAACTACCTAAGGAACGCTGAAGCTTTCTTT; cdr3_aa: CASSLNYLRNAEAFF
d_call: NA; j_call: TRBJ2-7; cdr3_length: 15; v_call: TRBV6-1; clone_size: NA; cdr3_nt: TGTGCCAGCAGTGAAGAGGCAGTCTATGTCTACGAGCAGTACTTC; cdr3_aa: CASSEEAVYVYEQYF
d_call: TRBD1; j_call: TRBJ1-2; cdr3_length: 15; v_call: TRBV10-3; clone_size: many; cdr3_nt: TGTGCCATCAGTGGGGGGGACAGTTCTAACTATGGCTACACCTTC; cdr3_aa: CAISGGDSSNYGYTF
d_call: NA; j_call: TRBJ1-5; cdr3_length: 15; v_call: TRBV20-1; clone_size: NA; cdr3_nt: TGCAGTGCCACCAGATTCCTTAATAGCAATCAGCCCCAGCATTTT; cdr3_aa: CSATRFLNSNQPQHF
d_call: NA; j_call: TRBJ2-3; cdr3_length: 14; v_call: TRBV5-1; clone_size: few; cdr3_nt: TGCGCCAGCAGCTTGGTCTCCCGCGGGGATACGCAGTATTTT; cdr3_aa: CASSLVSRGDTQYF
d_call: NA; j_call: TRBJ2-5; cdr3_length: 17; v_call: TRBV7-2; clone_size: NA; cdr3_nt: TGTGCCAGCAGCTTAGGGCTTATCGCAGATAGGCAAGAGACCCAGTACTTC; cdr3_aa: CASSLGLIADRQETQYF
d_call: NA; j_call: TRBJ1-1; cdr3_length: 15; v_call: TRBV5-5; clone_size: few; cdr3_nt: TGTGCCAGCAGCTCTGCGGGACTTACGAACACTGAAGCTTTCTTT; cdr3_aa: CASSSAGLTNTEAFF
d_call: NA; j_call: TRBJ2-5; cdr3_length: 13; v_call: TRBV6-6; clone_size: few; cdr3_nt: TGTGCCAGCAGCTGGACACGGGAAGAGACCCAGTACTTC; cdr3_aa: CASSWTREETQYF
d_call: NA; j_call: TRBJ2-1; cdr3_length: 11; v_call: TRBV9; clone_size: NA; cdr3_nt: TGTGCCAGCAGCGTAGACTATGAGCAGTTCTTC; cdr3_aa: CASSVDYEQFF
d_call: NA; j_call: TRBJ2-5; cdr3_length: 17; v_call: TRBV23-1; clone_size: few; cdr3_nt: TGCGCCAGCAGTATATGCGGGGGCGAGAGAACAAAAGAGACCCAGTACTTC; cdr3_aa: CASSICGGERTKETQYF
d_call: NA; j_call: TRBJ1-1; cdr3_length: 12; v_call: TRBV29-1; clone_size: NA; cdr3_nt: TGCAGCGTTCACAGGCTGAACACTGAAGCTTTCTTT; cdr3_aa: CSVHRLNTEAFF
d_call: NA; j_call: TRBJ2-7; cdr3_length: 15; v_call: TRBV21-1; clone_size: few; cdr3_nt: TGTGCCAGCGGGACTAGCGGGGCCAGCTCCTACGAGCAGTACTTC; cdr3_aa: CASGTSGASSYEQYF
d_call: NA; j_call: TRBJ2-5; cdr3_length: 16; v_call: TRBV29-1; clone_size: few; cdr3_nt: TGCAGCGTTGATTCGGCGGGCAGGGCCGCCAAAGAGACCCAGTACTTC; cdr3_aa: CSVDSAGRAAKETQYF
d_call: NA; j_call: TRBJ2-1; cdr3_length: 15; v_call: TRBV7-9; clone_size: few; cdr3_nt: TGTGCCAGCAGCCTCCCAGGACAGTTCAAGAATGAGCAGTTCTTC; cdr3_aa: CASSLPGQFKNEQFF
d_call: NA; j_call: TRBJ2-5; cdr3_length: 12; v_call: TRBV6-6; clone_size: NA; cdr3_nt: TGTGCCAGCGGCCGGGAGAGGGAGACCCAGTACTTC; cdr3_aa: CASGRERETQYF
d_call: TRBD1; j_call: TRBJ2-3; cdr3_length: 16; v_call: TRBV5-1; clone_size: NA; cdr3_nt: TGCGCCAGCAGCTTGGAGACAGGGGGAGGCACAGATACGCAGTATTTT; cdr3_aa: CASSLETGGGTDTQYF
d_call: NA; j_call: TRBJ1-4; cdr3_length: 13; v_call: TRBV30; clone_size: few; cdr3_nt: TGTGCCTGGAGTTGGGACATAAATGAAAAACTGTTTTTT; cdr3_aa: CAWSWDINEKLFF
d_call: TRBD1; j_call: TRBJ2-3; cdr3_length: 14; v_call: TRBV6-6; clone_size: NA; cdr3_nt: TGTGCCAGCAGTTCCACAGGGGCCGCAGATACGCAGTATTTT; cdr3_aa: CASSSTGAADTQYF
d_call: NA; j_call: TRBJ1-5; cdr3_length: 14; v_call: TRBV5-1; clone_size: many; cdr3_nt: TGCGCCAGCAGCTTGGATGGGGTCGGTCAGCCCCAGCATTTT; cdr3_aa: CASSLDGVGQPQHF
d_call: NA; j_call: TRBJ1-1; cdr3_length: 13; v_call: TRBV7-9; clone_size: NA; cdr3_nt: TGTGCCAGCAGCTCCACCTACCGGACTGAAGCTTTCTTT; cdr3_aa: CASSSTYRTEAFF
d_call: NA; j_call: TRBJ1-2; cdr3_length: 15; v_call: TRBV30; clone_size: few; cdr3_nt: TGTGCCTGGAGTGTACTCCCCACGGTGAACTATGGCTACACCTTC; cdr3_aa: CAWSVLPTVNYGYTF